A selection of T cell receptor beta chains follows, all from one sample in a study of neoadjuvant nivolumab and ipilimumab in lung cancer. TCRdb's copy holds only in-frame clones and misses some; the assay was immunoSEQ multiplex PCR. The table lists more than 40,000 clones, approximately 90% of them singletons. The sequences come from blood, collected before neoadjuvant nivolumab, alone or with ipilimumab. The receptors derive from an adult with non-small cell lung cancer. Some clones in this sample may be carry-over from other donors' samples. Each CDR3 is given with its conserved first and last residue. A D gene is named only where the DNA matches it firmly.

V	J	D	CDR3
TRBV27	TRBJ1-5	NA	CASSFQASNQPQHF
TRBV15	TRBJ2-7	NA	CATSVAPDYEQYF
TRBV7-2	TRBJ2-7	NA	CASSATGTRYREQYF
TRBV5-1	TRBJ1-4	TRBD1	CASSPGTGGEKLFF
TRBV7-2	TRBJ2-7	NA	CASSTTTGSLYEQYF
TRBV6-5	TRBJ2-3	NA	CASLRGNTQYF
TRBV6-6	TRBJ1-5	TRBD1	CASSRDSPNQPQHF
TRBV5-1	TRBJ1-2	TRBD1	CASSSEGTVNYGYTF
TRBV5-1	TRBJ1-3	NA	CASSLDPAQDTIYF
TRBV11-2	TRBJ2-7	NA	CASSPRAETYEQYF
TRBV12-5	TRBJ2-1	NA	CASGLSLSFDEQFF
TRBV6-5	TRBJ1-1	TRBD1	CASGDRGRQAFF
TRBV5-6	TRBJ1-5	TRBD1	CASSPGQGAGNQPQHF
TRBV6-5	TRBJ1-2	TRBD1	CATGQGGGYTF
TRBV9	TRBJ2-3	NA	CASSPTQAGRSTDTQYF
TRBV27	TRBJ1-2	NA	CASSLQRDGGYTF
TRBV7-9	TRBJ1-1	NA	CASSLVVAEAFF
TRBV2	TRBJ1-2	NA	CASSERQANYGYTF
TRBV15	TRBJ2-3	NA	CATSRDRDGSTDTQYF
TRBV30	TRBJ1-1	NA	CAWSPGTGYVEAFF
TRBV18	TRBJ2-5	NA	CASSWTDQETQYF
TRBV19	TRBJ1-2	NA	CATTEGRLYGYTF
TRBV7-8	TRBJ2-5	NA	CASSLVGEETQYF
TRBV5-1	TRBJ2-5	TRBD1	CASSLGQGSFETQYF
TRBV5-6	TRBJ2-7	NA	CASSPRRMGPAYEQYF
TRBV11-2	TRBJ1-3	NA	CASSSPGSGNTIYF
TRBV19	TRBJ1-2	NA	CASSRDSGPGGYGYTF
TRBV5-1	TRBJ1-3	TRBD1	CASSPGQVSGNTIYF
TRBV6-5	TRBJ2-7	NA	CASSYYGGSPNEQYF
TRBV18	TRBJ1-5	NA	CASSPSAGDQPQHF
TRBV5-1	TRBJ2-3	NA	CASSSSSTDTQYF
TRBV6-1	TRBJ2-7	NA	CASSGSRVIPDEQYF
TRBV19	TRBJ2-7	TRBD1	CASSRGTGGQGEQYF
TRBV6-1	TRBJ2-3	TRBD2	CASKDSPAGADTQYF
TRBV5-8	TRBJ1-1	NA	CASRRTSNTEAFF
TRBV6-5	TRBJ1-2	NA	CASKRARGRYYGYTF
TRBV5-4	TRBJ2-3	TRBD2	CASSPSSGSPDTQYF
TRBV7-3	TRBJ2-5	NA	CASSFMTVQETQYF
TRBV7-2	TRBJ2-5	NA	CASSKGPQETQYF
TRBV6-1	TRBJ2-7	TRBD2	CASSENSGGEAYEQYF
TRBV18	TRBJ2-1	NA	CASSPLGAADEQFF
TRBV4-3	TRBJ2-5	TRBD2	CASSQDPLAGGPWETQYF
TRBV7-2	TRBJ2-5	NA	CASSFEGETQYF
TRBV18	TRBJ2-7	TRBD1	CASSPGQGPSEQYF
TRBV5-1	TRBJ2-1	NA	CASSLDPILGNEQFF
TRBV6-1	TRBJ2-3	NA	CASSVIVGGTDTQYF
TRBV5-6	TRBJ2-7	TRBD1	CASSFRGTGTYEQYF
TRBV30	TRBJ2-1	NA	CAWSAQQGSGGQFF
TRBV6-1	TRBJ1-5	NA	CASSEGTRSRPQHF
TRBV5-4	TRBJ2-3	NA	CASSLGQVRNTQYF
TRBV19	TRBJ1-2	TRBD1	CASSTGGQGARGYTF
TRBV25-1	TRBJ2-5	NA	CASRPSVETQYF
TRBV7-3	TRBJ2-2	NA	CASSFGGTGELFF